The T cell receptor beta chain under discussion was sequenced for a study of blood T cell repertoires in COVID-19. Study context: PBMCs, B-cell-depleted T cells, or T cells were the source of the cDNA or gDNA that made up the material.

J lost 9 bases, V lost 3 bases, and 4 bases had no gene match. CDR3 length: 14 residues. Per the germline V gene, CDR1 is KGHSH and CDR2 is LQKENI. Clones were read by immunoSEQ multiplex PCR, and TCRdb kept only the in-frame ones, dropping some. The data contain about 240,000 clones, approximately 87% of them seen just once; the ten biggest clones take up 5.5% to 6.5%. The chain couples TRBV18 to TRBJ1-6; TRBD1 matches 8 bases. This TCR was sampled from a man in his fifties or sixties with acute or convalescent COVID-19. Sequencing was carried out using peripheral blood. CDR3 protein: CASSPLDRASPLHF. The CDR3 DNA sequence: TGTGCCAGCTCACCCCTGGACAGGGCTTCACCCCTCCACTTT.